What follows is one T cell receptor (beta chain) and its context. CDR3 length: 14 amino acids. The ends lost 3 bases at V and 6 bases at J; junction bases unmatched: 4. Germline CDR1 and CDR2: SGHTA and FQGNSA. This record belongs to a study of OX40 agonist ivuxolimab in advanced cancers. Study information: Patients' therapy was ivuxolimab, an antibody that acts as an agonist of OX40 (CD134). Patients achieving partial responses numbered three: one hepatocellular carcinoma case and two cutaneous melanoma cases.

Profiling relied on immunoSEQ multiplex PCR, and the TCRdb table lists in-frame clones only, not all of them. The sample consists of 65,000 to 95,000 clones, 84% of them appearing once. V gene TRBV7-2 combines with J gene TRBJ1-4; 7 bases fit TRBD1. Sequencing used CD4+ or CD8+ T cells sorted from blood, obtained in a trial of the OX40 agonist ivuxolimab. The clonotype comes from an adult with an advanced solid tumor such as melanoma, head and neck, liver or kidney cancer. CDR3 in DNA: TGTGCCAGCAGCTTTGGGACAGTATATGAAAAACTGTTTTTT. This gives the protein CASSFGTVYEKLFF.